This entry lists 18 T cell receptor beta chains sequenced from one sample in a study of T cell changes during pregnancy in multiple sclerosis. This table comes from immunoSEQ multiplex PCR, and its TCRdb copy is limited to in-frame clones, with some not included. Of roughly 100,000 clones in the sample, roughly 89% were seen once. Sequences were derived from peripheral blood, sampled after pregnancy. These receptors came from a female donor in good health, enrolled as a control in a pregnancy study.

There are a few counts of this clone. J is TRBJ1-5 and V is TRBV9; TRBD1 aligns across 9 bases. CDR1 is SGDLS and CDR2 is YYNGEE in the germline V gene. J lost 6 bases, V lost 3 bases, and 1 base had no gene match. This CDR3 comprises 13 residues. CDR3 sequence reads: CASSATGGQPQHF. CDR3 sequence (DNA): TGTGCCAGCAGCGCGACAGGGGGTCAGCCCCAGCATTTT.

J is TRBJ2-3 and V is TRBV4-3; no clear D gene. The V and J ends lost 1 base and 3 bases respectively, with 5 bases between them. The CDR3 sequence is 13 residues long. From germline, CDR1 is LGHNA and CDR2 YSLEER. CDR3 amino acids: CASSQGNTDTQYF. CDR3 coding DNA: TGCGCCAGCAGCCAAGGTAATACAGATACGCAGTATTTT.

The chain combines TRBV5-4 with TRBJ2-7; maybe TRBD1 (5 bases). V was trimmed by 1 base and J by 3 bases, leaving 11 bases between them. The CDR3 consists of 14 residues. Germline CDR1 is SGHNT and CDR2 is YYREEE (reference sequence). The CDR3 bases are TGTGCCAGCAGCTTGCAGGGTGTTATCTACGAGCAGTACTTC. Protein: CASSLQGVIYEQYF.

V gene TRBV5-6 combines with J gene TRBJ2-2; D is possibly TRBD2 (5 bases). The germline V gene encodes CDR1 SGHDT and CDR2 YYEEEE. This CDR3 comprises 15 residues. V dropped 2 bases and J dropped 4 bases, with 12 bases sitting between them. The CDR3 sequence is CASSFLGVGTGELFF. CDR3 nucleotides: TGTGCCAGCAGCTTTCTCGGGGTCGGCACCGGGGAGCTGTTTTTT. The variable domain in full, completed from reference TRBV5-6 and TRBJ2-2, reads DAGVTQSPTHLIKTRGQQVTLRCSPKSGHDTVSWYQQALGQGPQFIFQYYEEEERQRGNFPDRFSGHQFPNYSSELNVNALLLGDSALYLCASSFLGVGTGELFFGEGSRLTVL.

The chain links TRBV18 to TRBJ2-1; a weak D match, TRBD1 (5 bases). The CDR3 runs 13 residues. CDR1 is KGHSH and CDR2 is LQKENI in the germline V gene. Deletions cut 3 bases from V and 7 bases from J, with 10 bases between. CDR3 region: CASSPLAGNEQFF. CDR3 DNA: TGTGCCAGCTCACCCCTGGCAGGGAATGAGCAGTTCTTC.

The chain is built from TRBV18 and TRBJ1-2, with TRBD1 as a possible D gene (5 bases). The CDR3 length is 12 residues. Trimming removed 3 bases at V and 4 bases at J, with 6 bases between. The V gene's germline CDR1 is KGHSH and CDR2 LQKENI. This CDR3 is CASSPGPYGYTF. The CDR3 bases are TGTGCCAGCTCACCGGGGCCCTATGGCTACACCTTC. The full variable domain, completed using reference TRBV18 and TRBJ1-2, is NAGVMQNPRHLVRRRGQEARLRCSPMKGHSHVYWYRQLPEEGLKFMVYLQKENIIDESGMPKERFSAEFPKEGPSILRIQQVVRGDSAAYFCASSPGPYGYTFGSGTRLTVV.

The J gene is TRBJ2-5, the V gene TRBV7-9; 12 bases fit TRBD2. The CDR3 runs to 18 residues. The V gene's germline CDR1 is SEHNR and CDR2 FQNEAQ (reference sequence). J lost 5 bases, V lost 4 bases, and 14 bases had no gene match. CDR3 bases: TGTGCCAGCAGCTCCCCCTTCGTCCTAGCGGGGGGGCTGGAGACCCAGTACTTC. This translates into CASSSPFVLAGGLETQYF.

The chain links TRBV7-9 to TRBJ2-1; D may be TRBD2 (6 bases). The CDR3 is 17 amino acids. CDR1 is SEHNR and CDR2 is FQNEAQ in the germline V gene (reference sequence). Deletions cut 0 bases from V and 0 bases from J, with 12 bases between. The CDR3 here is CASSLARGSSSYNEQFF. CDR3 in DNA: TGTGCCAGCAGCTTAGCGCGGGGTTCAAGCTCCTACAATGAGCAGTTCTTC.

The J gene is TRBJ1-2, the V gene TRBV5-8, with TRBD1 as a possible D gene (5 bases). Germline assignment: CDR1 SGHTS and CDR2 YDEGEE. The germline V and J ends were trimmed by 4 bases and 0 bases, with 13 bases remaining between them. The CDR3 is 15 amino acids. This CDR3 is CASSETGLANYGYTF. The DNA of the CDR3 is TGTGCCAGCAGCGAAACAGGTTTGGCTAACTATGGCTACACCTTC.

The gene calls are TRBV11-2 and TRBJ2-1, with TRBD1 matching 10 bases. The germline V gene encodes CDR1 SGHAT and CDR2 FQNNGV. CDR3 length: 13 amino acids. V lost 2 bases to trimming and J lost 15 bases; unmatched junction nucleotides: 7. The CDR3 nucleotides are TGTGCCAGCAGCTTAATAAGACAGGGGGCAAGGTTCTTC. Translation: CASSLIRQGARFF.

The genes are TRBV7-2 and TRBJ1-3, with D possibly matching TRBD1 (6 bases). This CDR3 contains 13 residues. Germline lookup yields CDR1 SGHTA and CDR2 FQGNSA. Trimming left V 6 bases short and J 4 bases short, with 10 bases between. The CDR3 region is CASRRTAGNTIYF. The CDR3 DNA sequence: TGTGCCAGCAGAAGGACAGCCGGAAACACCATATATTTT. The full variable domain, rest sourced from reference TRBV7-2 and TRBJ1-3, is GAGVSQSPSNKVTEKGKDVELRCDPISGHTALYWYRQSLGQGLEFLIYFQGNSAPDKSGLPSDRFSAERTGGSVSTLTIQRTQQEDSAVYLCASRRTAGNTIYFGEGSWLTVV.

The chain has TRBV4-3 and TRBJ2-7; 7 bases align to TRBD1. This CDR3 region has 17 residues. Germline V lookup: CDR1 LGHNA, CDR2 YSLEER. Trimming at V came to 0 bases and at J to 1 base, leaving 9 bases not matched to a gene. The DNA of the CDR3 is TGCGCCAGCAGCCAAGAGGGACCAGGGGGTAAGTCCTACGAGCAGTACTTC. Protein sequence: CASSQEGPGGKSYEQYF.

The gene calls are TRBV5-1 and TRBJ2-4, with 8 positions matching TRBD1. Germline loops: CDR1 SGHRS, CDR2 YFSETQ. This CDR3 region has 18 residues. With V trimmed by 3 bases and J by 8 bases, 19 bases remained unmatched. CDR3 protein: CASSSLGQGQAPSDIQYF. DNA of the CDR3: TGCGCCAGCAGCTCCTTAGGACAGGGACAAGCGCCCAGCGACATTCAGTACTTC.

The rearrangement joins TRBV7-9 to TRBJ1-2; 8 bases are a match to TRBD1. CDR3 length: 13 residues. Trimming removed 5 bases from V and 4 bases from J; junction bases left unmatched: 3. The germline V gene encodes CDR1 SEHNR and CDR2 FQNEAQ (reference sequence). In nucleotides, the CDR3 is TGTGCCAGCAGCATCGGGACAGGCTATGGCTACACCTTC. It codes for CASSIGTGYGYTF.

A word on this clone: Germline and junction disagree at one end, which may indicate a read error. The chain employs TRBV5-6 and TRBJ1-1; possibly TRBD1 for D (6 bases). CDR1 and CDR2 (germline): SGHDT, YYEEEE. The CDR3 has 18 residues. The CDR3 DNA is TGTGCCAGCAGCTTGGCGGGGGGGCGCGGGGGGGAGAACACTGAAACTTTCTTT. This encodes CASSLAGGRGGENTETFF.

V and J are TRBV7-9 and TRBJ2-5; perhaps TRBD2 as D (7 bases). Trimming shortened V by 0 bases and J by 5 bases, and 10 bases separated the two germline ends. The CDR3 has 14 amino acids. Germline V gives CDR1 SEHNR, CDR2 FQNEAQ (reference sequence). The CDR3: CASSLAGGQETQYF. In DNA form, the CDR3 reads TGTGCCAGCAGCTTAGCGGGGGGGCAGGAGACCCAGTACTTC.

The V call is TRBV28, the J call TRBJ2-3; tentatively, D is TRBD1 (5 bases). The CDR3 sequence is 13 residues long. The germline V gene has CDR1 MDHEN and CDR2 SYDVKM. With 8 bases removed from V and 5 bases from J, the gap between germline ends came to 14 bases. The DNA of the CDR3 is TGTGCCAGCGGGGCTCTCCCCTTAGATACGCAGTATTTT. Its translation: CASGALPLDTQYF.

The rearrangement links TRBV11-1 to TRBJ2-5; TRBD2 is a possible D gene (5 bases). V lost 5 bases and J lost 3, with 19 bases in between. The germline gives CDR1 SGHAT, CDR2 FQDESV (reference sequence). The CDR3 is 16 residues long. The CDR3 DNA is TGTGCCAGCAGCCCCGAGGGTCGGGGAAGGAAAGAGACCCAGTACTTC. It yields the protein CASSPEGRGRKETQYF.